This T cell receptor (beta chain) came from a study of OX40 agonist ivuxolimab in advanced cancers. Findings and caveats of the study: Clonal expansion was seen in CD4+ and CD8+ blood T cells by week 6 at 0.1 to 3.0 mg/kg.

Between the trimmed V and J ends, which lost 6 bases and 7 bases, there was a span of 15 bases. This CDR3 has 12 residues. Looked up from germline, CDR1 is GTSNPN and CDR2 is SVGIG (reference sequence). Assay used: immunoSEQ multiplex PCR; TCRdb lists only in-frame clones, some missing. The sample lists 70,000 or so clones; 80% were seen once. With regard to this clone: Its target is unknown.

Sequences were derived from CD4+ or CD8+ T cells sorted from blood, sampled in a trial of the OX40 agonist ivuxolimab. This chain uses TRBV30 with TRBJ2-5; no clear D. The origin of this receptor is an adult with an advanced solid tumor such as melanoma, head and neck, liver or kidney cancer. The DNA of the CDR3 is TGTGCCTGTTCAGGCCGGGCACGGACCCAGTACTTC. Translating gives CACSGRARTQYF.